This T cell receptor (beta chain) was observed in a study of T-cell reconstitution after alpha-beta-depleted transplantation in children. This clonotype showed up just a few times. Germline CDR1 reads SGHRS; CDR2 reads YFSETQ. V was clipped by 3 bases and J by 7 bases; unmatched bases: 7. The CDR3 consists of 15 residues. Preparation of the TCRbeta library was carried out with unique molecular identifiers. From the PCR reads, TCRdb called clonotypes with MiXCR, one entry per CDR3 protein. The sample carries about 540,000 distinct CDR3 sequences, approximately 20% recorded once. The clonotype comes from a human donor who donated a stem cell graft to a child with acute lymphoblastic leukemia. Specimen: PBMCs from the stem cell graft donor, collected from the stem cell graft. The gene calls are TRBV5-1 and TRBJ1-6, with TRBD1 matching 7 bases. The CDR3 sequence: CASSSTGTENSPLHF. The CDR3 DNA sequence: TGCGCCAGCAGCTCTACCGGGACAGAGAATTCACCCCTCCACTTT. Complete variable domain (other parts from reference TRBV5-1 and TRBJ1-6): KAGVTQTPRYLIKTRGQQVTLSCSPISGHRSVSWYQQTPGQGLQFLFEYFSETQRNKGNFPGRFSGRQFSNSRSEMNVSTLELGDSALYLCASSSTGTENSPLHFGNGTRLTVT.